The 3 T cell receptor beta chains reported below all come from one sample, sequenced in a study of blood T cell repertoires in COVID-19. Clones were sequenced by immunoSEQ multiplex PCR, and TCRdb holds only the in-frame ones, with some missing. Altogether over 200,000 clones are present, roughly 84% being singletons, with the ten largest covering 4% to 5.5%. The sample consisted of peripheral blood. These TCRs come from a man aged 45-60 years with active or convalescent COVID-19.

The rearrangement links TRBV7-8 to TRBJ1-3, with 7 bases identical to TRBD1. The V and J ends lost 5 bases and 2 bases, in that order; junction bases with no gene match: 9. CDR3 length equals 16 residues. Germline V gene lookup returns CDR1 SGHVS and CDR2 FQNEAQ. CDR3 in DNA: TGTGCCAGCAGCCCACGAACAGGGGTGGCTGGAAACACCATATATTTT. Its protein is CASSPRTGVAGNTIYF.

J is TRBJ1-1 and V is TRBV29-1; perhaps TRBD1 as D (5 bases). Trimming removed 4 bases from V and 4 bases from J, with 13 bases in between. Germline CDR1 reads SQVTM; CDR2 reads ANQGSEA. This CDR3 contains 13 residues. CDR3 in amino acids: CSVAGGTGTEAFF. In nucleotides, the CDR3 is TGCAGCGTTGCCGGGGGTACAGGCACTGAAGCTTTCTTT.

CDR3 sequence: CASSNRGQVNEKLFF. Written as DNA, the CDR3 is TGTGCCAGCAGTAACAGGGGGCAGGTTAATGAAAAACTGTTTTTT. The rearrangement uses TRBV25-1 and TRBJ1-4, with 9 bases matching TRBD1. The germline V gene has CDR1 MGHDK and CDR2 SYGVNS. Trimming at V came to 5 bases and at J to 4 bases, leaving 5 bases not matched to a gene. The CDR3 loop spans 15 amino acids.